The TCR beta chain described here comes from a study of OX40 agonist ivuxolimab in advanced cancers. Study-level background: Patients in dose escalation had liver, melanoma, kidney or head and neck cancers. Three patients, one with hepatocellular carcinoma and two with cutaneous melanoma, achieved partial responses. Overall study findings and caveats: Certain nonresponding patients likewise had low normalized T-cell clonal expansion.

The germline CDR1 and CDR2 sequences are SGHDT and YYEEEE. The CDR3 spans 15 residues. Points on this clone: Its specificity is not known. One junction end does not reproduce the germline sequence, and a read error may be involved.

Assay: immunoSEQ multiplex PCR; the TCRdb copy retains only in-frame clones and omits some. Among about 74,000 clones, approximately 84% were seen once, and the ten largest hold more than 2%. Sequenced material: CD4+ or CD8+ T cells sorted from blood, taken in a trial of the OX40 agonist ivuxolimab. This TCR derives from an adult with an advanced solid tumor such as melanoma, head and neck, liver or kidney cancer. The chain uses TRBV5-6 and TRBJ2-3; TRBD1 matches 9 bases. For the CDR3, the DNA is TGTGCCAGCAGCTTTGGGACAGGGTACACAGACACGCAGTATTTT. Its protein product is CASSFGTGYTDTQYF.